What follows are 21 T cell receptor beta chains derived from one specimen sequenced in a study of T cells in Graves' hyperthyroidism and ophthalmopathy. Amplification yielded TCR beta CDR3 regions, with RNA transcripts as the source. The study used the HTBI primer set for a first-round RT-PCR of the TCR CDR3. Each CDR3 protein gets one entry after TCRdb re-called the multiplex PCR reads with MiXCR. The sample has 300,000 to 450,000 distinct CDR3 sequences; 15% are singletons. Sequences were obtained from blood. The receptors originated from a woman aged 25 to 45 with Graves' hyperthyroidism.

This clonotype was seen many times. The rearrangement uses TRBV24-1 and TRBJ1-5; tentatively, D is TRBD1 (6 bases). This CDR3 is built from 14 residues. CDR1 KGHDR and CDR2 SFDVKD come from the germline V gene. V shed 5 bases and J shed 3 bases, with 10 bases lying between them. CDR3 residues: CATSVGTTNQPQHF. The CDR3 coding sequence is TGTGCCACCAGTGTCGGGACAACCAATCAGCCCCAGCATTTT.

V is TRBV18 and J is TRBJ1-1; TRBD1 might be the D (5 bases). V gave up 0 bases and J gave up 4 bases, with 12 bases separating them. CDR1 is KGHSH, CDR2 LQKENI, per germline. This CDR3 is 15 amino acids long. The CDR3 protein is CASSPPNGGGTEAFF. The CDR3 bases are TGTGCCAGCTCACCACCTAATGGGGGAGGCACTGAAGCTTTCTTT.

Only a few counts were recorded for this clonotype. The V gene is TRBV29-1, the J gene TRBJ2-1; 8 bases are a match to TRBD1. The length of the CDR3 is 15 residues. V trimming: 7 bases; J trimming: 7 bases; junction bases outside the gene matches: 15. Germline CDR1 reads SQVTM; CDR2 reads ANQGSEA. The CDR3 nucleotides read TGCAGCGCATCGAAAACGGACAGGGTGTCTAATGAGCAGTTCTTC. Translation: CSASKTDRVSNEQFF.

This clonotype was seen at least ten times. This sequence joins TRBV5-1 and TRBJ1-2; D may be TRBD1 (5 bases). CDR3 size: 13 residues. The V end lost 0 bases, the J end lost 8 bases, and 11 bases lay between the germline ends. The germline CDR1 and CDR2 sequences are SGHRS and YFSETQ. CDR3 DNA sequence: TGCGCCAGCAGCTTGGAAGGGACCGGAGGCTACACCTTC. Translated: CASSLEGTGGYTF.

Many counts were recorded for this clonotype. This rearrangement joins TRBV28 to TRBJ2-1; D not certain. V was shortened by 6 bases and J by 6 bases, with 9 bases between the two germline ends. This CDR3 is built from 12 residues. Germline assignment: CDR1 MDHEN and CDR2 SYDVKM. This CDR3 reads CASRRAFNEQFF. The DNA for the CDR3 is TGTGCCAGCAGACGGGCCTTCAATGAGCAGTTCTTC. The full variable domain, rest sourced from reference TRBV28 and TRBJ2-1, is DVKVTQSSRYLVKRTGEKVFLECVQDMDHENMFWYRQDPGLGLRLIYFSYDVKMKEKGDIPEGYSVSREKKERFSLILESASTNQTSMYLCASRRAFNEQFFGPGTRLTVL.

The V and J genes are TRBV7-9 and TRBJ1-4; D may be TRBD1 (5 bases). Trimming stripped 5 bases from V and 5 bases from J, with 27 bases between. CDR1 and CDR2 from the germline V gene are SEHNR and FQNEAQ (reference sequence). The CDR3 spans 19 residues. The CDR3 reads CASSSLGVREAGGNEKLFF. The CDR3 DNA reads TGTGCCAGCAGCAGCCTAGGAGTTAGGGAGGCGGGGGGAAATGAAAAACTGTTTTTT.

This clonotype has a handful of counts. This chain connects TRBV18 to TRBJ1-3; TRBD1 matches at 10 bases. J lost 2 bases, V lost 3 bases, and 7 bases had no gene match. The CDR3 runs to 17 residues. CDR1 is KGHSH and CDR2 is LQKENI in the germline V gene. The CDR3 DNA sequence: TGTGCCAGCTCACCCCCAGACAGGGGGCCTCCTGGAAACACCATATATTTT. Translating gives CASSPPDRGPPGNTIYF.

This clonotype was seen at least ten times. The chain couples TRBV27 to TRBJ1-1; TRBD1 is a possible D gene (5 bases). In germline, CDR1 is MNHEY, CDR2 SMNVEV (reference sequence). Trimming shortened V by 6 bases and J by 0 bases, and 17 bases separated the two germline ends. This CDR3 spans 16 amino acids. CDR3 nucleotide sequence: TGTGCCAGCAGCCCTAGTTTCGGGGCACTGAACACTGAAGCTTTCTTT. This gives the protein CASSPSFGALNTEAFF.

The chain is built from TRBV7-2 and TRBJ2-7; D is unclear. The CDR3 runs to 14 residues. Trimming pared 3 bases from V and 0 bases from J, leaving 9 bases between. Germline CDR1 reads SGHTA; CDR2 reads FQGNSA. The CDR3 bases are TGTGCCAGCAGCTTGGACGGTTACTCCTACGAGCAGTACTTC. Protein product: CASSLDGYSYEQYF. The full variable domain, in which reference TRBV7-2 and TRBJ2-7 provide the parts outside the CDR3, is GAGVSQSPSNKVTEKGKDVELRCDPISGHTALYWYRQSLGQGLEFLIYFQGNSAPDKSGLPSDRFSAERTGGSVSTLTIQRTQQEDSAVYLCASSLDGYSYEQYFGPGTRLTVT.

Concerning this clonotype: A much larger clone sits a single nucleotide away, making a read error possible. The CDR3 coding sequence is TGTGCCAGCAGCCTAAGGACTAGCGGGCCGAACAATGAGCAGTTCTTC. It yields the protein CASSLRTSGPNNEQFF. V is TRBV7-3 and J is TRBJ2-1; 11 bases fit TRBD2. The V and J ends lost 5 bases and 5 bases, in that order; junction bases with no gene match: 8. This CDR3 has 16 amino acids. The germline V gene encodes CDR1 SGHTA and CDR2 FQGTGA.

This clonotype was recorded many times. The V gene is TRBV9, the J gene TRBJ2-3; 16 nucleotides match TRBD2. The CDR3 contains 18 residues. Germline lookup yields CDR1 SGDLS and CDR2 YYNGEE. V shed 4 bases, J shed 4 bases, and the junction held 9 bases outside the gene matches. CDR3: CASSTRGLAGGMADTQYF. The CDR3 DNA is TGTGCCAGCAGCACCCGGGGACTAGCGGGAGGGATGGCAGATACGCAGTATTTT.

This clonotype was recorded many times. CDR3 region: CASSGTSGLYNEQFF. In nucleotides, the CDR3 is TGTGCCAGCAGCGGTACTAGCGGATTATACAATGAGCAGTTCTTC. The chain couples TRBV11-2 to TRBJ2-1; 8 positions match TRBD2. This CDR3 spans 15 amino acids. V lost 5 bases to trimming and J lost 4 bases; unmatched junction nucleotides: 7. Germline V gene data show CDR1 as SGHAT and CDR2 as FQNNGV.

The table lists this clonotype with many counts. In DNA, the CDR3 is TGTGCCAGCAGCTCAGGACAGGGGGCCTTCTACAATGAGCAGTTCTTC. Protein: CASSSGQGAFYNEQFF. The V and J genes are TRBV11-1 and TRBJ2-1; 11 nucleotides agree with TRBD1. V was pared by 4 bases and J by 3 bases, with 5 bases of the junction left unmatched. This CDR3 comprises 16 residues. Germline V gene data show CDR1 as SGHAT and CDR2 as FQDESV (reference sequence).

This clonotype appeared a few times. V and J are TRBV20-1 and TRBJ1-5; 7 nucleotides agree with TRBD1. After removal of 0 bases from V and 7 bases from J, the junction contained 12 bases not matched to a gene. This CDR3 has 16 amino acids. Germline V gene data show CDR1 as DFQATT and CDR2 as SNEGSKA (reference sequence). CDR3 bases: TGCAGTGCTAGAGATCCCCGGGACAGCGGTGTCCAGCCCCAGCATTTT. Its protein is CSARDPRDSGVQPQHF.

The chain is built from TRBV19 and TRBJ2-1, with a possible D match to TRBD2 (6 bases). Trimming pared 8 bases from V and 0 bases from J, leaving 11 bases between. Germline V gene sequence: CDR1 LNHDA, CDR2 SQIVND (reference sequence). This CDR3 is built from 14 residues. The CDR3 here is CASGLMSSYNEQFF. The CDR3 region has the DNA TGTGCCAGTGGACTAATGAGCTCCTACAATGAGCAGTTCTTC.

The chain couples TRBV2 to TRBJ2-1; D unclear. V lost 2 bases and J lost 10, with 12 bases in between. CDR3 length: 13 amino acids. Germline V gene lookup returns CDR1 SNHLY and CDR2 FYNNEI. The CDR3 coding sequence is TGTGCCAGCAGTGAAATGGGCGTTCGCGAGCAGTTCTTC. Its protein is CASSEMGVREQFF.

This clonotype appeared many times. V is TRBV20-1 and J is TRBJ2-7; 7 bases are a match to TRBD2. The CDR3 sequence is 16 residues long. Germline-derived CDR1 and CDR2 are DFQATT and SNEGSKA (reference sequence). Germline trimming cut 1 base from V and 7 bases from J; bases unmatched to any gene: 16. The chain's CDR3 is CSARGLGAGVSWEQYF. DNA of the CDR3: TGCAGTGCTAGAGGATTAGGGGCGGGAGTTTCGTGGGAGCAGTACTTC.

This clonotype was seen a few times. This chain links TRBV19 with TRBJ1-1, with no clear D. Germline values: CDR1 LNHDA, CDR2 SQIVND (reference sequence). The CDR3 is 12 residues long. V was trimmed by 5 bases and J by 5 bases, leaving 9 bases between them. The CDR3 DNA sequence: TGTGCCAGTAGTGTGCCGGCAACTGAAGCTTTCTTT. Encoded protein: CASSVPATEAFF.

The rearrangement joins TRBV9 to TRBJ2-7, with 12 bases that match TRBD1. This CDR3 has 16 residues. The V and J ends lost 0 bases and 3 bases, in that order; junction bases with no gene match: 4. Germline V gene data show CDR1 as SGDLS and CDR2 as YYNGEE. The CDR3: CASSVGGTGGIYEQYF. The CDR3 nucleotides are TGTGCCAGCAGCGTAGGAGGGACAGGGGGCATCTACGAGCAGTACTTC.

This clonotype was detected many times. The V and J genes are TRBV20-1 and TRBJ2-5, with D perhaps matching TRBD1 (5 bases). Trimming left V 1 base short and J 7 bases short, with 13 bases between. The CDR3 runs to 13 residues. Germline CDR1 DFQATT, CDR2 SNEGSKA (reference sequence). The CDR3 nucleotides are TGCAGTGCTAGAGGGCAGGGTCAGGGGACCCAGTACTTC. Translation: CSARGQGQGTQYF.

Only a few counts were recorded for this clonotype. The CDR3 region is CSATGQGQSSYNEQFF. CDR3 nucleotide sequence: TGCAGTGCTACAGGACAGGGACAAAGCTCCTACAATGAGCAGTTCTTC. This sequence joins TRBV20-1 and TRBJ2-1, with TRBD1 matching over 8 bases. Germline loops: CDR1 DFQATT, CDR2 SNEGSKA (reference sequence). This CDR3 has 16 residues. Unmatched junction bases numbered 8, after V lost 4 bases and J lost 0 bases.